Reported below is one T cell receptor (beta chain). Antigen: not known. This CDR3 contains 11 residues. The ends were cut back, 6 bases at V and 3 bases at J, with 6 bases in the middle. The germline gives CDR1 MNHEY, CDR2 SMNVEV (reference sequence). The data were obtained in a study of cytomegalovirus exposure and HLA in healthy donors. Whole-study findings and limits: CMV serostatus stood as the only immune exposure information on hand. The investigators catalogued 160 or so TCR beta chains as cytomegalovirus-associated.

In the PCR, 60 Vbeta and 13 Jbeta primers were used. Sequencing used immunoSEQ multiplex PCR; TCRdb keeps in-frame clones, though not all of them. The sample consists of about 85,000 clones, over 70% of them appearing once. The clonotype comes from a boy aged 5-17 years in good health and CMV-seronegative. This chain joins TRBV27 and TRBJ2-7; D might be TRBD1 (6 bases). Sequencing was done on a sample of PBMCs. The CDR3 region has the DNA TGTGCCAGCAGAGGGGGCTACGAGCAGTACTTC. Amino acid sequence: CASRGGYEQYF.